The 18 T cell receptor beta chains reported below all come from one sample, sequenced in a study of T cell responses to AZD1222 COVID-19 vaccine. The data were produced by immunoSEQ multiplex PCR, yet TCRdb's version contains in-frame clones alone and is incomplete. Altogether 150,000 to 200,000 clones are present, 88% being singletons, with the ten largest covering about 24%. The material was peripheral blood, obtained 28 days after the second AZD1222 dose. These receptor sequences come from an adult who received the AZD1222 COVID-19 vaccine.

This rearrangement joins TRBV19 to TRBJ2-2; tentatively, D is TRBD1 or TRBD2 (5 bases each). The CDR3 sequence is 15 residues long. CDR1 is LNHDA, CDR2 SQIVND, per germline (reference sequence). Trimming shortened V by 3 bases and J by 2 bases, and 10 bases separated the two germline ends. DNA of the CDR3: TGTGCCAGTAGTATTGGGACCGCCAACACCGGGGAGCTGTTTTTT. Protein sequence: CASSIGTANTGELFF.

The chain employs TRBV25-1 and TRBJ1-5, with a possible D match to TRBD1 (5 bases). The CDR3 is 10 residues long. V was shortened by 11 bases and J by 11 bases, with 13 bases between the two germline ends. Germline CDR1 and CDR2: MGHDK and SYGVNS. CDR3 protein: CAEREGSQHF. The CDR3 coding sequence is TGTGCCGAAAGGGAGGGGTCCCAGCATTTT.

The chain uses TRBV30 and TRBJ1-1, with 7 bases that match TRBD1. This CDR3 region has 13 residues. The germline V gene has CDR1 GTSNPN and CDR2 SVGIG (reference sequence). The J segment lost 4 bases and the V segment lost 3 bases, leaving 5 bases of the junction unmatched. The CDR3 protein is CAWRGRGPTEAFF. In DNA, the CDR3 is TGTGCCTGGAGGGGTAGGGGGCCCACTGAAGCTTTCTTT. Filled out from reference TRBV30 and TRBJ1-1, the complete variable domain reads SQTIHQWPATLVQPVGSPLSLECTVEGTSNPNLYWYRQAAGRGLQLLFYSVGIGQISSEVPQNLSASRPQDRQFILSSKKLLLSDSGFYLCAWRGRGPTEAFFGQGTRLTVV.

The chain employs TRBV4-3 and TRBJ2-5; 8 bases match TRBD1. CDR3 length: 13 residues. Germline values: CDR1 LGHNA, CDR2 YSLEER. Trimming removed 1 base from V and 6 bases from J; junction bases left unmatched: 1. The DNA for the CDR3 is TGCGCCAGCAGCCAAGGGGACAGGCAGACCCAGTACTTC. Protein product: CASSQGDRQTQYF.

V gene TRBV6-5 combines with J gene TRBJ2-3; 8 nucleotides match TRBD2. This CDR3 has 15 residues. Trimming took 5 bases from V and 0 from J; bases not matched to a gene: 4. Germline values: CDR1 MNHEY, CDR2 SVGAGI. This CDR3 is CASSNSGASTDTQYF. The DNA for the CDR3 is TGTGCCAGCAGTAATAGCGGGGCTAGCACAGATACGCAGTATTTT.

This chain links TRBV28 with TRBJ2-7, with D perhaps assigned TRBD1 or TRBD2 (5 bases each). CDR1 and CDR2 (germline): MDHEN, SYDVKM. The CDR3 extends over 14 amino acids. Between the trimmed V and J ends, which lost 5 bases and 4 bases, there was a span of 15 bases. The CDR3 nucleotides read TGTGCCAGCAGTACTTCCGGGACCGGATACGAGCAGTACTTC. Protein product: CASSTSGTGYEQYF.

The DNA of the CDR3 is TGTGCCAGCAAGTCAGCTGCGAGCACCGGGGAGCTGTTTTTT. Its translation is CASKSAASTGELFF. The chain is built from TRBV6-5 and TRBJ2-2; no reliable D call. Germline V lookup: CDR1 MNHEY, CDR2 SVGAGI. Deletions cut 7 bases from V and 4 bases from J, with 13 bases between. CDR3 length: 14 residues.

The chain has TRBV5-8 and TRBJ1-1, with a weak D call TRBD1 (6 bases). V shed 0 bases and J shed 7 bases, with 7 bases lying between them. The CDR3 consists of 12 residues. Germline V gene sequence: CDR1 SGHTS, CDR2 YDEGEE. DNA for the CDR3: TGTGCCAGCAGCTTGGTACAGGGTGAAGCTTTCTTT. Translated, it gives CASSLVQGEAFF.

The J gene is TRBJ2-5, the V gene TRBV7-2; unclear D gene. Trimming stripped 0 bases from V and 1 base from J, with 0 bases between. The CDR3 is made up of 12 amino acids. CDR1 and CDR2 (germline): SGHTA, FQGNSA. In DNA form, the CDR3 reads TGTGCCAGCAGCTTAGCCCAAGAGACCCAGTACTTC. Its translation is CASSLAQETQYF.

The V gene is TRBV7-9, the J gene TRBJ1-1; D is possibly TRBD1 (6 bases). The CDR3 is 14 residues long. Germline V CDR1 and CDR2: SEHNR, FQNEAQ (reference sequence). The V end was cut by 7 bases, the J end by 0 bases, with 12 bases between. CDR3 coding DNA: TGTGCCAGCACCAAACAGGGACTGAACACTGAAGCTTTCTTT. Translated: CASTKQGLNTEAFF.

The chain employs TRBV29-1 and TRBJ2-5; 8 nucleotides align to TRBD2. J was trimmed by 4 bases and V by 6 bases; bases with no gene match: 10. The CDR3 consists of 14 residues. Per the germline V gene, CDR1 is SQVTM and CDR2 is ANQGSEA. The CDR3 protein is CSVLAGGAPETQYF. The CDR3 DNA follows: TGCAGCGTCCTAGCGGGTGGAGCTCCAGAGACCCAGTACTTC.

The rearrangement joins TRBV19 to TRBJ1-5; D unresolved. V lost 2 bases to trimming and J lost 2 bases, with 4 bases between them. Germline CDR1 reads LNHDA; CDR2 reads SQIVND (reference sequence). The CDR3 spans 13 residues. CDR3: CASSIRGNQPQHF. CDR3 nucleotide sequence: TGTGCCAGTAGTATAAGGGGCAATCAGCCCCAGCATTTT.

This clone has only one observation. The J gene is TRBJ2-7, the V gene TRBV4-2; D uncertain. V lost 0 bases and J 0 bases, leaving 12 bases between the germline ends. The CDR3 totals 16 residues. Germline CDR1 is LGHNA and CDR2 is YNFKEQ. The CDR3 DNA reads as TGTGCCAGCAGCCAAGATTTGGCCACAGCCTCCTACGAGCAGTACTTC. The encoded protein is CASSQDLATASYEQYF.

The rearrangement joins TRBV7-9 to TRBJ1-5; D ambiguous. Germline V lookup: CDR1 SEHNR, CDR2 FQNEAQ (reference sequence). Between the trimmed V and J ends, which lost 4 bases and 6 bases, there was a span of 13 bases. The length of the CDR3 is 14 residues. CDR3 in amino acids: CASSSGDLVQPQHF. CDR3 DNA: TGTGCCAGCAGCTCTGGAGACCTCGTTCAGCCCCAGCATTTT. The full variable domain, in which reference TRBV7-9 and TRBJ1-5 provide the parts outside the CDR3, is DTGVSQNPRHKITKRGQNVTFRCDPISEHNRLYWYRQTLGQGPEFLTYFQNEAQLEKSRLLSDRFSAERPKGSFSTLEIQRTEQGDSAMYLCASSSGDLVQPQHFGDGTRLSIL.

The chain carries TRBV19 and TRBJ1-5; 10 bases agree with TRBD1. From germline, CDR1 is LNHDA and CDR2 SQIVND (reference sequence). The ends lost 0 bases at V and 5 bases at J; junction bases unmatched: 4. This CDR3 has 16 amino acids. The CDR3 DNA reads TGTGCCAGTAGTATAGATCGACAGGGGGCTTATCAGCCCCAGCATTTT. Translating it yields CASSIDRQGAYQPQHF.

The chain employs TRBV4-2 and TRBJ2-1, with 9 bases matching TRBD2. CDR3 length: 17 amino acids. The V and J ends lost 2 bases and 3 bases, in that order; junction bases with no gene match: 8. Germline-derived CDR1 and CDR2 are LGHNA and YNFKEQ. The CDR3 DNA is TGTGCCAGCAGCCAAAAAATACTAGCGGGCAGCTACAATGAGCAGTTCTTC. Protein product: CASSQKILAGSYNEQFF.

The V and J genes are TRBV19 and TRBJ2-2; a possible D gene is TRBD2 (6 bases). The CDR3 consists of 15 residues. Germline V lookup: CDR1 LNHDA, CDR2 SQIVND (reference sequence). Trimming cost V 4 bases and J 4 bases, with 13 bases left between them. CDR3 coding DNA: TGTGCCAGTAGTAGGCGGGGAATACTCACCGGGGAGCTGTTTTTT. Translated, it gives CASSRRGILTGELFF.

The chain is built from TRBV2 and TRBJ2-1; 10 nucleotides line up with TRBD2. The CDR3 spans 16 residues. The germline CDR1 and CDR2 sequences are SNHLY and FYNNEI. Losses at the gene ends were 5 bases for V and 0 bases for J; bases not matched to a gene: 4. The CDR3, as DNA: TGTGCCAGCAGTTCTAGCGGGAGTAACTCCTACAATGAGCAGTTCTTC. Translation: CASSSSGSNSYNEQFF.